This TCR beta chain was documented in a study of blood T cell repertoires in COVID-19. In the authors' methods: Estimates of nucleated cell counts were drawn from the amplification of reference gene primers. Only in-frame clones appear in the TCRdb table, and some are missing; sequencing was by immunoSEQ multiplex PCR. D and trimming come from the DNA, and the V and J calls and clone size come from that table. Among 140,000 or so clones listed, about 79% were seen once. Participants' reported clinical history set cohort assignment. Two negative PCRs, clearance, or symptom resolution had been documented for recovered Cohort 3 donors. Trimming shortened V by 3 bases and J by 6 bases, and 12 bases separated the two germline ends. The CDR3 runs to 14 residues. Germline V lookup: CDR1 GTSNPN, CDR2 SVGIG (reference sequence).

The TCR was taken from a man in his fifties or sixties who had recovered from COVID-19. J is TRBJ1-6 and V is TRBV30; D is unclear. Sequenced material: PBMCs or T cells enriched from blood (not recorded which). CDR3 in DNA: TGTGCCTGGAGACCCGAGAGGGTTAATTCACCCCTCCACTTT. Its translation: CAWRPERVNSPLHF.